The 11 T cell receptor beta chains reported below all come from one sample, sequenced in a study of PD-L1 blockade in urothelial cancer. Time point given: pretreatment peripheral blood. Assay: immunoSEQ multiplex PCR; the TCRdb copy retains only in-frame clones and omits some. The sample records about 63,000 clones, about four fifths being singletons. The sequencing here drew on PBMCs, taken around atezolizumab (anti-PD-L1) treatment. These receptors were obtained from a man between 70 and 80 years old with urothelial cancer.

The genes are TRBV5-4 and TRBJ2-5; 7 bases match TRBD2. Germline trimming cut 3 bases from V and 5 bases from J; bases unmatched to any gene: 10. From germline, CDR1 is SGHNT and CDR2 YYREEE (reference sequence). The CDR3 is 15 amino acids. CDR3 DNA sequence: TGTGCCAGCAGCTACGAGGGAGGGGCCCTTGAGACCCAGTACTTC. Residues: CASSYEGGALETQYF.

The rearrangement links TRBV6-1 to TRBJ2-6; tentatively, D is TRBD1 (6 bases). CDR1 is MNHNS and CDR2 is SASEGT in the germline V gene. Trimming pared 3 bases from V and 0 bases from J, leaving 15 bases between. The CDR3 totals 18 residues. CDR3 loop: CASSDRQARYSGANVLTF. Written as DNA, the CDR3 is TGTGCCAGCAGTGACAGACAGGCAAGATACTCTGGGGCCAACGTCCTGACTTTC.

The chain couples TRBV21-1 to TRBJ2-7; the DNA was not compared with TRBD2, the D call given in the table. TRBV21-1 has pseudogene status. The CDR3 length is 17 residues. The CDR3 reads CASSKKAASGGIYEQYF. CDR3 coding DNA: TGTGCCAGCAGCAAAAAGGCGGCTAGCGGGGGGATCTACGAGCAGTACTTC.

This sequence joins TRBV10-2 and TRBJ1-4, with TRBD1 identical over 7 bases. The CDR3 length is 14 residues. The germline V gene has CDR1 WSHSY and CDR2 SAAADI. Germline trimming cut 9 bases from V and 7 bases from J; bases unmatched to any gene: 11. Here the CDR3 DNA reads TGCGCCAGTGGGGACAGAGGGGGAAGTGAAAAACTGTTTTTT. As protein: CASGDRGGSEKLFF.

The chain links TRBV2 to TRBJ1-4; 8 bases align to TRBD1. The CDR3 runs 14 residues. Trimming took 7 bases from V and 3 from J; bases not matched to a gene: 4. The germline V gene encodes CDR1 SNHLY and CDR2 FYNNEI. The CDR3 sequence is CASIQGAPNEKLFF. The CDR3 nucleotides are TGTGCCAGCATTCAGGGGGCGCCTAATGAAAAACTGTTTTTT.

The rearrangement links TRBV18 to TRBJ2-5; maybe TRBD2 (6 bases). This CDR3 contains 14 residues. The V end was cut by 5 bases, the J end by 5 bases, with 15 bases between. Germline V gene lookup returns CDR1 KGHSH and CDR2 LQKENI. CDR3 nucleotides: TGTGCCAGCTCAGCGGGACTCACCGGGGAGACCCAGTACTTC. This gives the protein CASSAGLTGETQYF.

The genes are TRBV29-1 and TRBJ2-3; 10 nucleotides agree with TRBD1. From germline, CDR1 is SQVTM and CDR2 ANQGSEA. The ends lost 4 bases at V and 6 bases at J; junction bases unmatched: 7. This CDR3 is 14 amino acids long. The CDR3 bases are TGCAGCGTTGCCGGGACAGGGGACCTTGATACGCAGTATTTT. This sequence encodes CSVAGTGDLDTQYF.

The chain couples TRBV29-1 to TRBJ1-3; 9 bases match TRBD1. V dropped 5 bases and J dropped 13; count of bases not matched to a gene: 6. This CDR3 comprises 11 residues. Germline-derived CDR1 and CDR2 are SQVTM and ANQGSEA. As DNA, the CDR3 is TGCAGCGTTTCACAGGGGGCGAAGATATATTTT. Residues: CSVSQGAKIYF. Supplemented by reference TRBV29-1 and TRBJ1-3, the full variable domain reads SAVISQKPSRDICQRGTSLTIQCQVDSQVTMMFWYRQQPGQSLTLIATANQGSEATYESGFVIDKFPISRPNLTFSTLTVSNMSPEDSSIYLCSVSQGAKIYFGEGSWLTVV.

The J gene is TRBJ1-5, the V gene TRBV14; TRBD1 might be the D (5 bases). V dropped 4 bases and J dropped 4 bases, with 11 bases sitting between them. Per germline, CDR1 SGHDN and CDR2 FVKESK. This CDR3 comprises 14 residues. The CDR3 protein is CASSLTGGNQPQHF. The CDR3 bases are TGTGCCAGCAGCCTAACCGGGGGGAATCAGCCCCAGCATTTT.

The genes are TRBV29-1 and TRBJ2-7, with a tentative D call TRBD2 (7 bases). Trimming cost V 2 bases and J 7 bases, with 18 bases left between them. CDR1 is SQVTM and CDR2 is ANQGSEA in the germline V gene. The CDR3 is made up of 14 amino acids. This chain's CDR3 is CSVERSYRGGEQYF. CDR3 sequence (DNA): TGCAGCGTTGAAAGGTCGTATAGGGGGGGTGAGCAGTACTTC.

The gene calls are TRBV27 and TRBJ1-5; TRBD1 aligns across 8 bases. The CDR3 has 15 residues. The ends lost 5 bases at V and 2 bases at J; junction bases unmatched: 5. Germline lookup yields CDR1 MNHEY and CDR2 SMNVEV (reference sequence). The CDR3 loop reads CASSPKTGGNQPQHF. As DNA, the CDR3 is TGTGCCAGCAGTCCGAAGACAGGGGGCAATCAGCCCCAGCATTTT.